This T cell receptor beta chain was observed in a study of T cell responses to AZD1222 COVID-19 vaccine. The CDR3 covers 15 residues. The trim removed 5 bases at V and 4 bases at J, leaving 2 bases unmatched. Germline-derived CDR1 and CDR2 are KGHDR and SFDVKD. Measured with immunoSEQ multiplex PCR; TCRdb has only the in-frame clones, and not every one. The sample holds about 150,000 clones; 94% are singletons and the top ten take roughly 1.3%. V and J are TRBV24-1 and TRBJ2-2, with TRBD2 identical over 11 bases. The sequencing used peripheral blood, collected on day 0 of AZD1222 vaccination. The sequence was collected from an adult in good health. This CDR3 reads CATSGLAGGTGELFF. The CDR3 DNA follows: TGTGCCACCAGTGGTCTAGCGGGGGGCACCGGGGAGCTGTTTTTT.